A single sample is the source of the 23 T cell receptor beta chains below, sequenced in a study of T-cell memory formation after mild COVID-19. MiXCR was run by TCRdb on the 5' RACE reads, yielding one entry per CDR3 protein. The sample consists of about 150,000 distinct CDR3 sequences, roughly 15% of them appearing once. Sequenced sample: PBMCs or a T cell subset sorted from them (not recorded which). The origin of the receptors is an adult woman who had mild COVID-19 (a few samples of this study predate the infection). Cell type and time point are not known.

CDR3 protein: CSVVPTGGSNQPQHF. CDR3 in DNA: TGCAGCGTTGTCCCAACCGGGGGGAGCAATCAGCCCCAGCATTTT. The chain recombines TRBV29-1 with TRBJ1-5; a weak D match, TRBD1 (5 bases). V gave up 4 bases and J gave up 1 base, with 14 bases separating them. This CDR3 region has 15 residues. CDR1 and CDR2 from the germline V gene are SQVTM and ANQGSEA. Looking up the rest from reference TRBV29-1 and TRBJ1-5 gives the full variable domain: SAVISQKPSRDICQRGTSLTIQCQVDSQVTMMFWYRQQPGQSLTLIATANQGSEATYESGFVIDKFPISRPNLTFSTLTVSNMSPEDSSIYLCSVVPTGGSNQPQHFGDGTRLSIL.

This clonotype was observed a handful of times. The chain joins TRBV20-1 to TRBJ1-1; tentative D call: TRBD1 (6 bases). V was shortened by 0 bases and J by 0 bases, with 11 bases between the two germline ends. The CDR3 has 15 amino acids. Germline values: CDR1 DFQATT, CDR2 SNEGSKA (reference sequence). CDR3 sequence reads: CSAREDRTVNTEAFF. The DNA of the CDR3 is TGCAGTGCTAGAGAAGATAGGACAGTGAACACTGAAGCTTTCTTT.

This clonotype came up many times. In DNA, the CDR3 is TGCGCCAGCAGCCAAGACGAGGGAAGGGGGGGCCTTGGAGATACGCAGTATTTT. Protein: CASSQDEGRGGLGDTQYF. V and J are TRBV4-1 and TRBJ2-3, with D possibly matching TRBD2 (7 bases). The CDR3 extends over 18 amino acids. Trimming removed 0 bases from V and 5 bases from J, with 21 bases in between. Germline CDR1 MGHRA, CDR2 YSYEKL.

The table lists this clonotype with a few counts. V is TRBV19 and J is TRBJ2-7; 14 bases are shared with TRBD2. The J segment lost 4 bases and the V segment lost 5 bases, leaving 4 bases of the junction unmatched. CDR1 and CDR2 from the germline V gene are LNHDA and SQIVND (reference sequence). CDR3 length: 15 amino acids. Written as DNA, the CDR3 is TGTGCCAGTAGTGGACTAGCGGGAGGCCTATACGAGCAGTACTTC. Translated: CASSGLAGGLYEQYF.

The J gene is TRBJ2-3, the V gene TRBV12-3 or TRBV12-4; tentatively, D is TRBD1 or TRBD2 (5 bases each). The V end lost 9 bases, the J end lost 1 base, and 17 bases lay between the germline ends. The CDR3 runs 15 residues. The DNA for the CDR3 is TGTGCCAGTAGGAGTGAGGGGCCCGGCACAGATACGCAGTATTTT. As protein: CASRSEGPGTDTQYF.

A few counts support this clonotype. The rearrangement joins TRBV20-1 to TRBJ2-7; 8 bases map to TRBD1. The ends lost 6 bases at V and 4 bases at J; junction bases unmatched: 14. Germline CDR1 reads DFQATT; CDR2 reads SNEGSKA (reference sequence). The CDR3 runs to 15 residues. CDR3 sequence (DNA): TGCAGTGCCTCGACAGGGGACACCAATCTTTACGAGCAGTACTTC. Translating it yields CSASTGDTNLYEQYF.

This chain uses TRBV4-2 with TRBJ2-1, with TRBD2 matching over 11 bases. V lost 4 bases and J lost 2; bases outside the gene matches: 19. The CDR3 consists of 21 residues. Germline V gives CDR1 LGHNA, CDR2 YNFKEQ. DNA for the CDR3: TGTGCCAGCAGCCTGACAGTTAGACTAGCGGGATCCAGGTACCCCTACAATGAGCAGTTCTTC. Protein: CASSLTVRLAGSRYPYNEQFF.

J is TRBJ2-7 and V is TRBV6-2 or TRBV6-3, with unresolved D. The length of the CDR3 is 16 residues. V was clipped by 6 bases and J by 2 bases, with 20 bases between them. Germline CDR1 is MNHEY and CDR2 is SVGEGT. The chain's CDR3 is CASSPRRTQVAYEQYF. DNA of the CDR3: TGTGCCAGCAGCCCTCGACGGACCCAAGTGGCCTACGAGCAGTACTTC.

A few counts support this clonotype. The chain joins TRBV5-5 to TRBJ2-3; a possible D gene is TRBD2 (6 bases). V gave up 2 bases and J gave up 0 bases, with 19 bases separating them. Germline CDR1 reads SGHKS; CDR2 reads YYEKEE (reference sequence). The length of the CDR3 is 18 residues. Written as DNA, the CDR3 is TGTGCCAGCAGCTTTCGTAGCGGATACTACACTAGCACAGATACGCAGTATTTT. Protein product: CASSFRSGYYTSTDTQYF. Using reference TRBV5-5 and TRBJ2-3 for the parts outside the CDR3, the full variable domain is DAGVTQSPTHLIKTRGQQVTLRCSPISGHKSVSWYQQVLGQGPQFIFQYYEKEERGRGNFPDRFSARQFPNYSSELNVNALLLGDSALYLCASSFRSGYYTSTDTQYFGPGTRLTVL.

This clonotype was found a few times. This sequence joins TRBV5-5 and TRBJ2-6; weak D call: TRBD1 (5 bases). The ends were cut back, 0 bases at V and 0 bases at J, with 13 bases in the middle. The CDR3 runs to 18 residues. Germline V gene data show CDR1 as SGHKS and CDR2 as YYEKEE (reference sequence). The CDR3 here is CASSLEFTGSSGANVLTF. For the CDR3, the DNA is TGTGCCAGCAGCTTGGAGTTCACAGGATCCTCTGGGGCCAACGTCCTGACTTTC.

The chain is built from TRBV12-3 or TRBV12-4 and TRBJ2-3; 8 nucleotides line up with TRBD2. The CDR3 runs to 15 residues. V lost 3 bases and J lost 3; bases outside the gene matches: 5. CDR3 nucleotide sequence: TGTGCCAGCAGTTTCTACGTAGCGGGGACAGATACGCAGTATTTT. As protein: CASSFYVAGTDTQYF.

The V gene is TRBV19, the J gene TRBJ2-7; the D gene is possibly TRBD1 (6 bases). Germline CDR1 reads LNHDA; CDR2 reads SQIVND (reference sequence). The CDR3 runs to 13 residues. V lost 8 bases to trimming and J lost 0 bases, with 11 bases between them. This CDR3 reads CASASGASYEQYF. CDR3 nucleotide sequence: TGTGCCAGTGCTTCAGGGGCCTCCTACGAGCAGTACTTC.

This clonotype turned up a few times. V gene TRBV20-1 combines with J gene TRBJ2-5; TRBD1 or TRBD2 may be the D gene (5 bases each). The CDR3 extends over 19 amino acids. Germline lookup yields CDR1 DFQATT and CDR2 SNEGSKA (reference sequence). Trimming shortened V by 0 bases and J by 0 bases, and 23 bases separated the two germline ends. The CDR3 reads CSARDSTLRLRGDQETQYF. The CDR3 DNA follows: TGCAGTGCTAGAGACTCGACTTTAAGACTCCGAGGGGACCAAGAGACCCAGTACTTC.

The chain employs TRBV7-2 and TRBJ1-1, with a weak D call TRBD1 (6 bases). The CDR3 length is 14 residues. V gave up 8 bases and J gave up 1 base, with 14 bases separating them. Germline V CDR1 and CDR2: SGHTA, FQGNSA. DNA for the CDR3: TGTGCCAGCGGGTTCCAAGGGGGGAACACTGAAGCTTTCTTT. The encoded protein is CASGFQGGNTEAFF. The variable domain in full, with the rest retrieved from reference TRBV7-2 and TRBJ1-1, is GAGVSQSPSNKVTEKGKDVELRCDPISGHTALYWYRQSLGQGLEFLIYFQGNSAPDKSGLPSDRFSAERTGGSVSTLTIQRTQQEDSAVYLCASGFQGGNTEAFFGQGTRLTVV.

The J gene is TRBJ1-2, the V gene TRBV5-1, with D tentatively TRBD1 (6 bases). This CDR3 is built from 13 residues. V was cut by 0 bases and J by 6 bases, with 9 bases left in between. Per the germline V gene, CDR1 is SGHRS and CDR2 is YFSETQ. The CDR3 spells CASSLEQGHGYTF. DNA of the CDR3: TGCGCCAGCAGCTTGGAACAGGGCCATGGCTACACCTTC.

Points on this clonotype: The junction differs from germline at one of its ends, possibly a read error. The V gene is TRBV15, the J gene TRBJ2-7, with D tentatively TRBD2 (5 bases). The CDR3 sequence is 18 residues long. The germline gives CDR1 LNHNV, CDR2 YYDKDF (reference sequence). This CDR3 is CATSGDDVLGERIYEQYF. In DNA, the CDR3 is TGTGCCACCAGCGGAGACGATGTCCTTGGGGAGCGGATCTACGAGCAGTACTTC.

This clonotype was counted only a few times. Its ends do not fully match the called genes, so a read error is possible. V gene TRBV7-8 combines with J gene TRBJ2-7, with D perhaps given as TRBD1 or TRBD2 (5 bases each). This CDR3 region has 11 residues. Per the germline V gene, CDR1 is SGHVS and CDR2 is FQNEAQ. The DNA for the CDR3 is TGTGCCAGCAGCTTTACGGTGGGGGATAGTTTC. It codes for CASSFTVGDSF.

This clonotype was seen more than once but under ten times. The V call is TRBV7-6, the J call TRBJ2-1, with TRBD2 matching over 7 bases. The germline CDR1 and CDR2 sequences are SGHVS and FNYEAQ. This CDR3 region has 19 residues. V shed 7 bases and J 1 base; nucleotides not matched to a gene: 19. For the CDR3, the DNA is TGTGCCAGCATAGCTTATCCCCTTGAGACTAGCAGGTCCTACAATGAGCAGTTCTTC. Its translation: CASIAYPLETSRSYNEQFF.

This clonotype has a handful of counts. The V call is TRBV15, the J call TRBJ2-3; 9 nucleotides match TRBD2. J gave up 5 bases and V 0 bases, and 6 bases lay outside the gene matches. Germline V gives CDR1 LNHNV, CDR2 YYDKDF (reference sequence). The CDR3 runs to 16 residues. CDR3 nucleotides: TGTGCCACCAGCAGAGATCGGGGACTAGCTTTAGATACGCAGTATTTT. Its translation: CATSRDRGLALDTQYF.

This clonotype showed up many times. The chain uses TRBV7-9 and TRBJ1-6, with a weak D call TRBD1 (6 bases). With 5 bases removed from V and 5 bases from J, the gap between germline ends came to 19 bases. The CDR3 is 17 residues long. CDR1 and CDR2 from the germline V gene are SEHNR and FQNEAQ (reference sequence). The CDR3 nucleotides read TGTGCCAGCAGCCACCCTCAAGGGGGTTCGAATAATTCACCCCTCCACTTT. The encoded protein is CASSHPQGGSNNSPLHF.

This clonotype showed up just a few times. The V call is TRBV6-2 or TRBV6-3, the J call TRBJ2-1, with 14 nucleotides matching TRBD2. The CDR3 is made up of 16 amino acids. J lost 2 bases, V lost 7 bases, and 4 bases had no gene match. Germline V gene lookup returns CDR1 MNHEY and CDR2 SVGEGT. CDR3 loop: CASMGLAGETYNEQFF. The CDR3 region has the DNA TGTGCCAGCATGGGACTAGCGGGAGAAACCTACAATGAGCAGTTCTTC.

This clonotype is a singleton in its sample. Possible read error: a much larger clone is one base away. The J gene is TRBJ2-7, the V gene TRBV7-2; D is unclear. This CDR3 has 17 residues. V was clipped by 0 bases and J by 0 bases, with 15 bases between them. Germline V gene sequence: CDR1 SGHTA, CDR2 FQGNSA. The CDR3 bases are TGTGCCAGCAGCTTAGCGGTGAGAGGCAAACCCTCCTACGAGCAGTACTTC. It is translated as CASSLAVRGKPSYEQYF.

The J gene is TRBJ1-1, the V gene TRBV11-2; the D gene is possibly TRBD1 (6 bases). Germline lookup yields CDR1 SGHAT and CDR2 FQNNGV. The CDR3 spans 15 residues. Deletions cut 5 bases from V and 0 bases from J, with 13 bases between. In DNA form, the CDR3 reads TGTGCCAGCAGCATCTTACAGGGACTGAACACTGAAGCTTTCTTT. It codes for CASSILQGLNTEAFF. Filled out from reference TRBV11-2 and TRBJ1-1, the complete variable domain reads EAGVAQSPRYKIIEKRQSVAFWCNPISGHATLYWYQQILGQGPKLLIQFQNNGVVDDSQLPKDRFSAERLKGVDSTLKIQPAKLEDSAVYLCASSILQGLNTEAFFGQGTRLTVV.